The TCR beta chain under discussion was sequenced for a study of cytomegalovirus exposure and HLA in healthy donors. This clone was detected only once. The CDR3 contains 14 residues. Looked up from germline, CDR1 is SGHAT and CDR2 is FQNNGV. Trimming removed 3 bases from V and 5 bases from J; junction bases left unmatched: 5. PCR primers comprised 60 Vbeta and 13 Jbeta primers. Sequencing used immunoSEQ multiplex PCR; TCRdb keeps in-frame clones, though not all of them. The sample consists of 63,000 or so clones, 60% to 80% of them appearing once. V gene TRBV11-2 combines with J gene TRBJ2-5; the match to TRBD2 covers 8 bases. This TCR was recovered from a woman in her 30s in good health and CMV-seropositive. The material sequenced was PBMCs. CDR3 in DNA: TGTGCCAGCAGCTTCAGCGGGAGAGGGGAGACCCAGTACTTC. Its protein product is CASSFSGRGETQYF.